These 7 T cell receptor beta chains were sequenced from one sample in a study of blood T cell repertoires in COVID-19. This table comes from immunoSEQ multiplex PCR, and its TCRdb copy is limited to in-frame clones, with some not included. The sample includes 200,000 to 300,000 clones, around 84% of them seen just once. Input material: peripheral blood. The source of these receptors is an older woman with COVID-19, enrolled during active disease.

The table lists this clone with a count of one. This rearrangement joins TRBV7-9 to TRBJ1-5; tentatively, D is TRBD1 (5 bases). The CDR3 has 15 residues. V shed 0 bases and J shed 2 bases, with 8 bases lying between them. Germline CDR1 reads SEHNR; CDR2 reads FQNEAQ (reference sequence). The CDR3 loop is CASSLARGGNQPQHF. The CDR3 DNA is TGTGCCAGCAGCTTAGCGCGGGGGGGCAATCAGCCCCAGCATTTT.

The rearrangement uses TRBV3-1 (or the pseudogene TRBV3-2) and TRBJ1-2, with TRBD1 as a possible D gene (5 bases). V was cut by 4 bases and J by 7 bases, with 19 bases left in between. Germline V lookup: CDR1 LGHDT, CDR2 YNNKEL (reference sequence). The CDR3 spans 15 residues. The CDR3 protein is CASSPSHHLGGGYTF. The CDR3 DNA sequence: TGTGCCAGCAGCCCTTCCCATCACCTCGGGGGTGGCTACACCTTC.

Turning to this clone: The germline gene is not matched at one end of the junction; a read error may be the cause. This chain uses TRBV5-5 with TRBJ2-1; TRBD2 agrees at 8 bases. The CDR3 spans 12 residues. CDR1 and CDR2 (germline): SGHKS, YYEKEE (reference sequence). CDR3 sequence reads: CASSLVRGVGIF. In DNA form, the CDR3 reads TGTGCCAGCAGCTTGGTGCGGGGGGTGGGGATCTTC.

This clone was picked up a small number of times. The chain carries TRBV18 and TRBJ2-2; 7 positions agree with TRBD2. With V trimmed by 6 bases and J by 5 bases, 15 bases remained unmatched. Germline CDR1 KGHSH, CDR2 LQKENI. The CDR3 totals 17 residues. The chain's CDR3 is CASSSLASGGGTGELFF. The DNA for the CDR3 is TGTGCCAGCTCCTCACTGGCTAGCGGAGGCGGGACCGGGGAGCTGTTTTTT.

This clone is a singleton in its sample. The chain employs TRBV5-6 and TRBJ1-1; possible D gene TRBD1, 5 bases. Trimming shortened V by 4 bases and J by 7 bases, and 20 bases separated the two germline ends. The V gene's germline CDR1 is SGHDT and CDR2 YYEEEE. This CDR3 has 15 residues. The CDR3 DNA reads TGTGCCAGCAGCATACGATGGGCGGGGGGAGGTGAAGCTTTCTTT. Its translation: CASSIRWAGGGEAFF.

The chain employs TRBV27 and TRBJ2-6, with D maybe TRBD2 (7 bases). The CDR3 is 19 amino acids. Trimming left V 1 base short and J 0 bases short, with 16 bases between. From germline, CDR1 is MNHEY and CDR2 SMNVEV (reference sequence). The CDR3 region is CASSLFGGGHPSGANVLTF. As DNA, the CDR3 is TGTGCCAGCAGTTTATTTGGCGGGGGACACCCCTCTGGGGCCAACGTCCTGACTTTC.

To note about this clone: One junction end does not reproduce the germline sequence, and a read error may be involved. Other DNA sequences of this sample code for an identical CDR3. The rearrangement uses TRBV30 and TRBJ2-5; D is perhaps TRBD2 (5 bases). The length of the CDR3 is 15 residues. Germline-derived CDR1 and CDR2 are GTSNPN and SVGIG (reference sequence). The CDR3 protein is CAWIPGLPYQETQYF. CDR3 nucleotide sequence: TGTGCCTGGATCCCCGGACTGCCGTACCAGGAGACCCAGTACTTC.